This TCR beta chain is drawn from a study of beta chain features in type 1 diabetes. This clone has more than one count but fewer than ten. Its antigen remains unidentified. CD45RO/CCR7/CD25/CD127/CD95/CD27 staining was used to isolate CD4+ naive, central memory, regulatory and stem cell-like memory cells by sorting. Study results and caveats: Patients showed naive, central memory and Treg TCRB repertoires that appeared more similar than those of healthy donors.

V was cut by 4 bases and J by 3 bases, with 16 bases left in between. The CDR3 loop spans 15 amino acids. Germline values: CDR1 SGHKS, CDR2 YYEKEE (reference sequence). The entirety of the isolated RNA underwent reverse transcription, so expressed TCRB transcripts were sequenced. Assay: immunoSEQ multiplex PCR; the TCRdb copy retains only in-frame clones and omits some. The data show approximately 250,000 clones, 7.5% to 10% seen once. What was sequenced was naive CD4+ T cells from blood. The chain carries TRBV5-5 and TRBJ2-5, with a weak D call TRBD2 (7 bases). The sequence was collected from a woman under 30 in good health. This chain's CDR3 is CASSLSGTREETQYF. CDR3 sequence (DNA): TGTGCCAGCAGCCTCAGCGGGACACGAGAAGAGACCCAGTACTTC.